Reported below is one T cell receptor beta chain. Its antigen is not known. Recipients boosted at about 4 weeks or about 12 weeks are pooled. Profiled with immunoSEQ multiplex PCR; TCRdb holds only in-frame clones, not every one. The sample shows hundreds of thousands of clones, around 93% of them seen only once. This sample was taken from a study of T cell responses to AZD1222 COVID-19 vaccine. General study findings and limits: Spike-specific TCR breadth and depth both grew after two AZD1222 doses.

The receptor was isolated from an adult who received the AZD1222 COVID-19 vaccine. The material sequenced was peripheral blood, taken 28 days after the second AZD1222 dose.

The CDR3 protein is CASSFRVLSYEQYF. DNA of the CDR3: TGTGCCAGCAGTTTTAGGGTATTATCCTACGAGCAGTACTTC. The gene calls are TRBV28 and TRBJ2-7; D ambiguous. Germline values: CDR1 MDHEN, CDR2 SYDVKM. The CDR3 runs 14 residues. Deletions cut 3 bases from V and 1 base from J, with 10 bases between.